Below, 6 T cell receptor beta chains from the same sample are listed, as sequenced in a study of cytomegalovirus exposure and HLA in healthy donors. The PCR contained 60 Vbeta and 13 Jbeta primers. Clones were read by immunoSEQ multiplex PCR, and TCRdb kept only the in-frame ones, dropping some. The listing contains tens of thousands of clones. The sequencing sample was made of PBMCs. The source is a female donor in good health and CMV-seropositive.

J is TRBJ2-7 and V is TRBV4-3, with D perhaps matching TRBD2 (7 bases). Germline CDR1 is LGHNA and CDR2 is YSLEER. Trimming took 3 bases from V and 0 from J, leaving 12 bases between them. The CDR3 totals 15 residues. The CDR3 nucleotides are TGCGCCAGCAGCCATACCGGGGGGCGCTCCTACGAGCAGTACTTC. Its protein is CASSHTGGRSYEQYF.

The rearrangement joins TRBV5-1 to TRBJ2-7; TRBD1 matches at 7 bases. The J segment lost 2 bases and the V segment lost 4 bases, leaving 9 bases of the junction unmatched. The CDR3 totals 15 residues. CDR1 and CDR2 (germline): SGHRS, YFSETQ. The CDR3 spells CASSLQRQGAYEQYF. Here the CDR3 DNA reads TGCGCCAGCAGCCTTCAGCGACAGGGTGCCTACGAGCAGTACTTC.

The gene calls are TRBV27 and TRBJ2-7; perhaps TRBD2 as D (5 bases). CDR3 length: 13 residues. Trimming left V 2 bases short and J 6 bases short, with 11 bases between. CDR1 and CDR2 (germline): MNHEY, SMNVEV (reference sequence). DNA of the CDR3: TGTGCCAGCAGTTTAAACGGGGAACCCGAGCAGTACTTC. Translation: CASSLNGEPEQYF.

The genes are TRBV7-9 and TRBJ2-3, with 8 bases lining up with TRBD1. Germline values: CDR1 SEHNR, CDR2 FQNEAQ (reference sequence). The CDR3 is 15 residues long. The ends lost 2 bases at V and 3 bases at J; junction bases unmatched: 4. The CDR3 sequence: CASSLFTGGTDTQYF. CDR3 sequence (DNA): TGTGCCAGCAGCTTATTCACAGGGGGGACAGATACGCAGTATTTT.

The gene calls are TRBV7-2 and TRBJ2-7; 7 bases map to TRBD2. The ends lost 3 bases at V and 4 bases at J; junction bases unmatched: 6. Germline lookup yields CDR1 SGHTA and CDR2 FQGNSA. The CDR3 runs to 14 residues. As DNA, the CDR3 is TGTGCCAGCAGCTTGAGTCGCGGGGGTTACGAGCAGTACTTC. Translating it yields CASSLSRGGYEQYF.

The gene calls are TRBV27 and TRBJ2-7, with TRBD1 identical over 7 bases. V lost 5 bases to trimming and J lost 5 bases; unmatched junction nucleotides: 15. The CDR3 consists of 16 residues. Per germline, CDR1 MNHEY and CDR2 SMNVEV (reference sequence). In DNA form, the CDR3 reads TGTGCCAGCAGTCCACCAGGACAGGAATTACAGGACGAGCAGTACTTC. Its translation is CASSPPGQELQDEQYF.